This TCR beta chain was retrieved from a study of T cells in Graves' hyperthyroidism and ophthalmopathy. CDR1 is SGHRS and CDR2 is YFSETQ in the germline V gene. This CDR3 is 18 amino acids long. With 4 bases clipped from V and 5 bases from J, the junction kept 10 bases outside the gene matches. Turning to this clonotype: Its specificity is not known.

Newly diagnosed patients aged 18 to 65 had hyperthyroidism of under 2 months' duration. Uncontrolled infection, other autoimmune disease, pregnancy or lactation disqualified patients from enrolment. Findings of the study overall: Ophthalmopathy got predicted by the model a median about six months before its onset.

Amplification of TCR beta CDR3 regions used RNA as the template. An initial round of RT-PCR targeting the TCR CDR3 relied on the HTBI primer set. TCRdb recomputed calls from the multiplex PCR reads with MiXCR, one row per CDR3 protein. The table lists fewer than 500,000 distinct CDR3 sequences, about 13% of them singletons, with roughly 20% in the top ten. The V and J genes are TRBV5-1 and TRBJ2-3, with 16 bases fitting TRBD2. The source material was blood. The source is a man between 25 and 39 years old with Graves' hyperthyroidism that later progressed to Graves' ophthalmopathy. CDR3 coding DNA: TGCGCCAGCAGCGCCCCGGGACTAGCGGGGGGGCCGAGAGATACGCAGTATTTT. Its translation is CASSAPGLAGGPRDTQYF.